This T cell receptor beta chain was observed in a study of blood T cell repertoires in COVID-19. V lost 4 bases to trimming and J lost 4 bases, with 12 bases between them. This CDR3 has 13 amino acids. Germline lookup yields CDR1 SGHRS and CDR2 YFSETQ. Data came from immunoSEQ multiplex PCR; TCRdb stores just in-frame clones and leaves some out. The table lists approximately 140,000 clones, 70% to 80% of them singletons, with roughly 15% in the top ten. J is TRBJ2-7 and V is TRBV5-1, with D perhaps matching TRBD1 (6 bases). Sequenced sample: peripheral blood. This clonotype was sampled from a man aged 45-60 years with acute or convalescent COVID-19. The CDR3 protein is CASSRNDRYEQYF. DNA of the CDR3: TGCGCCAGCAGCCGAAATGACAGGTACGAGCAGTACTTC.